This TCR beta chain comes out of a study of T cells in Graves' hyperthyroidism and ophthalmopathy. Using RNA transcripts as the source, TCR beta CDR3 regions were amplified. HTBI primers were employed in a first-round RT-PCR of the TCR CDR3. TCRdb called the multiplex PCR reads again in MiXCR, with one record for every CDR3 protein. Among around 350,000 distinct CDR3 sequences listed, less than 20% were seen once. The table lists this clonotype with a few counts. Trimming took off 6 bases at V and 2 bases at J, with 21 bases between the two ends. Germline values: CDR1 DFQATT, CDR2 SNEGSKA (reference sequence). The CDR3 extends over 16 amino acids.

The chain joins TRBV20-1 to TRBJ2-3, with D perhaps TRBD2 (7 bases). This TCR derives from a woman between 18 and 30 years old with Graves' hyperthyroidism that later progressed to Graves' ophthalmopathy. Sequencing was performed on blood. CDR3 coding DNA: TGCAGTGCACCCCCGGGGGGCATGACCTACACAGATACGCAGTATTTT. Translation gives CSAPPGGMTYTDTQYF.